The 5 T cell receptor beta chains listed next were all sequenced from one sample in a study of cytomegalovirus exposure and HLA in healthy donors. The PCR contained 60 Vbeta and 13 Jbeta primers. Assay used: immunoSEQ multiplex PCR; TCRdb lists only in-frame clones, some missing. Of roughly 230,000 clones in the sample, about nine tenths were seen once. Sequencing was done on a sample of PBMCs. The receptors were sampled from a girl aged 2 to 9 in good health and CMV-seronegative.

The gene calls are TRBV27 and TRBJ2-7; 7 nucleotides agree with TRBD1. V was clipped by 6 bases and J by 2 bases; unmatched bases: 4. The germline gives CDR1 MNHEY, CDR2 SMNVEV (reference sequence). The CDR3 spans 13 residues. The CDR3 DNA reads TGTGCCAGCAGAAGGGGGCTTACCTACGAGCAGTACTTC. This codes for CASRRGLTYEQYF.

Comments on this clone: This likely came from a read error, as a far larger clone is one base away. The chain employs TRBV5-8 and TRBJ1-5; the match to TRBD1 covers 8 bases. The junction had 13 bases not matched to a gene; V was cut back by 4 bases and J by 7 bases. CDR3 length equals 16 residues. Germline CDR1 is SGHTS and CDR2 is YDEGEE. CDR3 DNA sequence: TGTGCCAGCAGCCAAAGTTGGGGACAGGCTGAGCAGCCCCAGCATTTT. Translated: CASSQSWGQAEQPQHF.

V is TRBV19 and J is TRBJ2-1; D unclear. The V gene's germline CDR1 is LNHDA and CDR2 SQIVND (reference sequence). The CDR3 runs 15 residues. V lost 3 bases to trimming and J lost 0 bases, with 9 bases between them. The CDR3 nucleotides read TGTGCCAGTAGTATGTCCCTGAGCTCCTACAATGAGCAGTTCTTC. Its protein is CASSMSLSSYNEQFF.

The CDR3 DNA follows: TGTGCCAGCAGCTACGCGCCAGGTCCCACTGAAGCTTTCTTT. It codes for CASSYAPGPTEAFF. V is TRBV5-6 and J is TRBJ1-1; no definite D call. The CDR3 loop spans 14 amino acids. Germline assignment: CDR1 SGHDT and CDR2 YYEEEE. The V gene lost 3 bases and the J gene lost 4 bases, with 13 bases spanning the gap.

CDR3 sequence: CASSVVPSGGQETQYF. CDR3 DNA: TGTGCCAGCAGCGTAGTACCTAGCGGAGGGCAAGAGACCCAGTACTTC. The J gene is TRBJ2-5, the V gene TRBV9; 7 nucleotides align to TRBD2. The CDR3 extends over 16 amino acids. Germline values: CDR1 SGDLS, CDR2 YYNGEE. J gave up 2 bases and V 0 bases, and 7 bases lay outside the gene matches.